Below, 7 T cell receptor beta chains from the same sample are listed, as sequenced in a study of blood T cells in healthy people across ages. A second roughly 6 to 11 cycle PCR used barcoded and J-beta primers. MiXCR was run by TCRdb on the 5' RACE reads, yielding one entry per CDR3 protein. The sample lists around 700,000 distinct CDR3 sequences, approximately 25% occurring once. These data were also filed under a second study, of T cells of mothers and their children.

Input material: blood. These receptors all stem from a boy between 10 and 17 years old in good health.

The chain recombines TRBV7-2 with TRBJ1-1; possibly TRBD1 for D (6 bases). V shed 0 bases and J shed 8 bases, with 10 bases lying between them. Germline V CDR1 and CDR2: SGHTA, FQGNSA. The CDR3 has 13 residues. The CDR3 nucleotides are TGTGCCAGCAGCTTAGCGTCGGACAGAGAAGCTTTCTTT. Amino acid sequence: CASSLASDREAFF.

Comment on this clonotype: The junction differs from germline at one of its ends, possibly a read error. The chain recombines TRBV13 with TRBJ2-1; 8 bases agree with TRBD2. Germline-derived CDR1 and CDR2 are PRHDT and FYEKMQ (reference sequence). The CDR3 contains 16 residues. The CDR3 loop reads CASLVMSGSIYNEQFF. The CDR3 bases are TGCGCCAGCCTCGTCATGAGCGGGAGTATATACAATGAGCAGTTCTTC.

V gene TRBV29-1 combines with J gene TRBJ2-1; weak D call: TRBD2 (5 bases). This CDR3 contains 11 residues. V was clipped by 5 bases and J by 4 bases, with 6 bases between them. The germline V gene encodes CDR1 SQVTM and CDR2 ANQGSEA. CDR3 region: CSVTRYNEQFF. The CDR3 DNA sequence: TGCAGCGTTACTAGATACAATGAGCAGTTCTTC.

This clonotype was detected only a few times. The chain carries TRBV20-1 and TRBJ1-4; no clear D. The CDR3 runs to 13 residues. Per the germline V gene, CDR1 is DFQATT and CDR2 is SNEGSKA (reference sequence). The V and J ends lost 1 base and 5 bases respectively, with 8 bases between them. Here the CDR3 reads CSARAQLNEKLFF. CDR3 DNA sequence: TGCAGTGCTAGAGCACAGCTGAATGAAAAACTGTTTTTT.

This chain uses TRBV2 with TRBJ2-7; a possible D gene is TRBD2 (5 bases). The V end was cut by 11 bases, the J end by 3 bases, with 17 bases between. The CDR3 is 13 amino acids. The germline CDR1 and CDR2 sequences are SNHLY and FYNNEI. The CDR3, as DNA: TGTGCCCAGAAGCCGGGGATTTACTACGAGCAGTACTTC. This codes for CAQKPGIYYEQYF.

This clonotype was counted once. CDR3 sequence: CASREEPGLYYEQFF. DNA for the CDR3: TGTGCCAGCAGGGAGGAACCGGGACTGTACTATGAGCAGTTCTTC. J is TRBJ2-5 and V is TRBV2; TRBD2 might be the D (6 bases). The DNA end lines up better with TRBJ2-1; the J call may be wrong. Germline V gene lookup returns CDR1 SNHLY and CDR2 FYNNEI. The CDR3 covers 15 residues.

This chain joins TRBV5-1 and TRBJ2-7, with a weak D call TRBD1 (6 bases). With 4 bases removed from V and 0 bases from J, the gap between germline ends came to 14 bases. The CDR3 is 15 residues long. Per germline, CDR1 SGHRS and CDR2 YFSETQ. Here the CDR3 reads CASSTLTGHSYEQYF. CDR3 sequence (DNA): TGCGCCAGCAGCACCCTGACAGGCCACTCCTACGAGCAGTACTTC.